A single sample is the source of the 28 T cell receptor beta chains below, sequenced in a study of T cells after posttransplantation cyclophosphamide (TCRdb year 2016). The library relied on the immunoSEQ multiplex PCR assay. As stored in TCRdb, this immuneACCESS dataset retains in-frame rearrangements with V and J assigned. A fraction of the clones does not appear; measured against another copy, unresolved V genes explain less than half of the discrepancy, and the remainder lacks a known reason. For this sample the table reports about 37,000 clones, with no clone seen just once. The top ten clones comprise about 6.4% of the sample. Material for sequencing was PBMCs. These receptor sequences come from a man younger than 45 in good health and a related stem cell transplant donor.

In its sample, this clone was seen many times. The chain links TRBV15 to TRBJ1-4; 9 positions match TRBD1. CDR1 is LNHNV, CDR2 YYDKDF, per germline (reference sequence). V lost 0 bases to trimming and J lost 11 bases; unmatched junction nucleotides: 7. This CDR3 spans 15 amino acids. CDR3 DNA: TGTGCCACCAGCAGAGAAGGGACAGGGTCTGGCAAACTGTTTTTT. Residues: CATSREGTGSGKLFF.

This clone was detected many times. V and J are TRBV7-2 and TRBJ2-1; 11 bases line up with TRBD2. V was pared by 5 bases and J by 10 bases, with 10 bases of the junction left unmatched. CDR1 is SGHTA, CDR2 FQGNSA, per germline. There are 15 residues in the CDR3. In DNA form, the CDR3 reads TGTGCCAGCAGCCGTAGCGGGGGGGCGACCAGAGAGCAGTTCTTC. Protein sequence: CASSRSGGATREQFF.

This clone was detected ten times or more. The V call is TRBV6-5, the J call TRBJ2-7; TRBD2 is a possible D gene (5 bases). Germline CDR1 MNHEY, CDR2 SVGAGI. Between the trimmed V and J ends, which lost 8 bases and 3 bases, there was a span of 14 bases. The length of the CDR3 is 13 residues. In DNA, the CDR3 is TGTGCCAGCTCTCGGACCGGGGACTACGAGCAGTACTTC. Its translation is CASSRTGDYEQYF.

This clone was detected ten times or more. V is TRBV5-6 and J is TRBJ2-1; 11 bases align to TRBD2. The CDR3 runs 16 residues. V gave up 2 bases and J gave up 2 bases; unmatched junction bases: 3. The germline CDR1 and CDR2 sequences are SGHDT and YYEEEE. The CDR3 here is CASSFLTSGTYNEQFF. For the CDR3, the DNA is TGTGCCAGCAGCTTTCTGACTAGCGGGACCTACAATGAGCAGTTCTTC.

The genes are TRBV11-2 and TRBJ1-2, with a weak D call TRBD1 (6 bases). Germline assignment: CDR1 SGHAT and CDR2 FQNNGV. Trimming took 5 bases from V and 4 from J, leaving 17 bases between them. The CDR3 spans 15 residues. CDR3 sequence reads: CASSPTGPPGYGYTF. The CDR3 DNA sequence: TGTGCCAGCAGCCCAACAGGGCCTCCTGGCTATGGCTACACCTTC.

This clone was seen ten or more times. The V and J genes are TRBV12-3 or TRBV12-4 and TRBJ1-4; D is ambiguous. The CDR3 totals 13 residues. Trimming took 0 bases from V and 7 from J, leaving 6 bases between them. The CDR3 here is CASSLAFSEKLFF. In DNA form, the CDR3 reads TGTGCCAGCAGTTTAGCTTTTAGTGAAAAACTGTTTTTT.

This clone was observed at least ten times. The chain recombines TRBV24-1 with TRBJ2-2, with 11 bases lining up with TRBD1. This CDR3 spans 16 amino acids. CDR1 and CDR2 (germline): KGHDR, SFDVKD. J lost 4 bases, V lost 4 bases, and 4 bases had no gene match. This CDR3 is CATSDLGQGGTGELFF. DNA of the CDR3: TGTGCCACCAGTGACCTGGGACAGGGGGGCACCGGGGAGCTGTTTTTT.

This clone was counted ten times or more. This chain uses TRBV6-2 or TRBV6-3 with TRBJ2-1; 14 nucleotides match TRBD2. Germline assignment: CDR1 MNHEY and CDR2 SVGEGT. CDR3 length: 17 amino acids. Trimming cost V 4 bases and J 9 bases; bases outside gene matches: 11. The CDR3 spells CASSSWGLAGAGGEQFF. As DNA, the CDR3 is TGTGCCAGCAGTTCCTGGGGACTAGCGGGGGCCGGGGGTGAGCAGTTCTTC.

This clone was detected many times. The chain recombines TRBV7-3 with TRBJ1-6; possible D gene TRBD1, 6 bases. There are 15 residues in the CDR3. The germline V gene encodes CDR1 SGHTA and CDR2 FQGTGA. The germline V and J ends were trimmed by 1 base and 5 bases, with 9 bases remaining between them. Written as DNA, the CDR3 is TGTGCCAGCAGCTTAAGGGGGCTGAATAATTCACCCCTCCACTTT. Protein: CASSLRGLNNSPLHF.

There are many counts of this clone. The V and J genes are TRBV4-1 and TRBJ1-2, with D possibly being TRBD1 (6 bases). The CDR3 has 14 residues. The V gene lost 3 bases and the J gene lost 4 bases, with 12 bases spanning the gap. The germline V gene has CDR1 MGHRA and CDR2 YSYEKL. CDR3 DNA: TGCGCCAGCAGCCAGGGGGCAGGAGCCTATGGCTACACCTTC. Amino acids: CASSQGAGAYGYTF.

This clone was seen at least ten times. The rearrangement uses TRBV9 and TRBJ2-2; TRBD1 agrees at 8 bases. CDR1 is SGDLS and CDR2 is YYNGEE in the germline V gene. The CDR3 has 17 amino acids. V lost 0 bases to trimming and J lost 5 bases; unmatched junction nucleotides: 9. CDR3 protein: CASSVVGQGARTGELFF. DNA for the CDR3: TGTGCCAGCAGCGTAGTAGGGCAGGGGGCGCGAACCGGGGAGCTGTTTTTT.

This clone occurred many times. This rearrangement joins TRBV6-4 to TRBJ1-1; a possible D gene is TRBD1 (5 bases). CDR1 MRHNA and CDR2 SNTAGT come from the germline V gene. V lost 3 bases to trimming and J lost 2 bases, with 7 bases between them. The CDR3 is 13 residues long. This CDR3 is CASSETDNTEAFF. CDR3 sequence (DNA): TGTGCCAGCAGTGAGACAGACAACACTGAAGCTTTCTTT.

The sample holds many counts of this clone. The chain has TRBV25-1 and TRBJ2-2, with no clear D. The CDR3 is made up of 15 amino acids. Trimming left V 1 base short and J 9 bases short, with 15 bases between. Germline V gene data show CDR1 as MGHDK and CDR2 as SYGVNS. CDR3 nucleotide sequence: TGTGCCAGCAGTGAATCGAAGCAGGCGAGTTGGGAGCTGTTTTTT. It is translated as CASSESKQASWELFF.

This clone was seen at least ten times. In DNA, the CDR3 is TGTGCCAGCGGGACTAGCGCCGGGGAGCTGTTTTTT. The encoded protein is CASGTSAGELFF. The J gene is TRBJ2-2, the V gene TRBV28, with 10 bases that match TRBD2. Germline trimming cut 8 bases from V and 6 bases from J; bases unmatched to any gene: 0. The CDR3 runs 12 residues. Germline-derived CDR1 and CDR2 are MDHEN and SYDVKM.

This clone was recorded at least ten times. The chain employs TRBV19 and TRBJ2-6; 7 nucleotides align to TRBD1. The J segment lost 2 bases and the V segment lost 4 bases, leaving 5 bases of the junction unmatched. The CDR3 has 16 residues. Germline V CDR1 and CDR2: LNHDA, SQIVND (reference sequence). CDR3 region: CASSTFDRAGANVLTF. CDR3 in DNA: TGTGCCAGTAGTACGTTCGACAGGGCTGGGGCCAACGTCCTGACTTTC.

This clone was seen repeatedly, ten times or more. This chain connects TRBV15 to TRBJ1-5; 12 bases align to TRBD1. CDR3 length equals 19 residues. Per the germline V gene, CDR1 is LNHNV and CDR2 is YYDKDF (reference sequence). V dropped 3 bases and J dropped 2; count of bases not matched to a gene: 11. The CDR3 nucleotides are TGTGCCACCAGCAGGGAGCGGGACAGGGGGCGGTGGGGCAATCAGCCCCAGCATTTT. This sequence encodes CATSRERDRGRWGNQPQHF.

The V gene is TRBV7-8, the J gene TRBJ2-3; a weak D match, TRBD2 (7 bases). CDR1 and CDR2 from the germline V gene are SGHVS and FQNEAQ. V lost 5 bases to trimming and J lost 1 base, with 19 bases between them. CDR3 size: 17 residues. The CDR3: CASSETGREFGTDTQYF. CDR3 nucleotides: TGTGCCAGCAGCGAAACAGGGAGGGAGTTCGGCACAGATACGCAGTATTTT.

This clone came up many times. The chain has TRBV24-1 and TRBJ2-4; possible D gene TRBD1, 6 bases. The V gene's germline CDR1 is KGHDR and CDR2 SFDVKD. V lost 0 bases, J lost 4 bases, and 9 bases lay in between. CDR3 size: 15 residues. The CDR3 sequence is CATSDLRDKKNIQYF. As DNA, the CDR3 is TGTGCCACCAGTGATTTGAGGGACAAAAAAAACATTCAGTACTTC.

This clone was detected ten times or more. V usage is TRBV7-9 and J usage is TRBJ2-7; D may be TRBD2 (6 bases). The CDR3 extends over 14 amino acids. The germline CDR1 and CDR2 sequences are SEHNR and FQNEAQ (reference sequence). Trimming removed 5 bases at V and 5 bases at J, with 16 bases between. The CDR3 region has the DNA TGTGCCAGCAGCCAAGGAACTAGCACCCACGAGCAGTACTTC. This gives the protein CASSQGTSTHEQYF.

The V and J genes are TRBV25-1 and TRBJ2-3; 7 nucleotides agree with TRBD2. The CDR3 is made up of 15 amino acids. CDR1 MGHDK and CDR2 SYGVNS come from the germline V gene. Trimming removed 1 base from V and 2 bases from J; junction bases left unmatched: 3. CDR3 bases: TGTGCCAGCAGTGAATTGGGGGGGTCCACAGATACGCAGTATTTT. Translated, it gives CASSELGGSTDTQYF.

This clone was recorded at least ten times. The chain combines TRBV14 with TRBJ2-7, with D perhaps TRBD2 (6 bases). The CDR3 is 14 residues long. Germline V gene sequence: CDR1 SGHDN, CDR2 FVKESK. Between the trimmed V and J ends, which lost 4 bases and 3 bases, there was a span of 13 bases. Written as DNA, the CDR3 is TGTGCCAGCAGCCCGGGGGTCGGCAACTACGAGCAGTACTTC. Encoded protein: CASSPGVGNYEQYF. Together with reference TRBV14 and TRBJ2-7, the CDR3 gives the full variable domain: EAGVTQFPSHSVIEKGQTVTLRCDPISGHDNLYWYRRVMGKEIKFLLHFVKESKQDESGMPNNRFLAERTGGTYSTLKVQPAELEDSGVYFCASSPGVGNYEQYFGPGTRLTVT.

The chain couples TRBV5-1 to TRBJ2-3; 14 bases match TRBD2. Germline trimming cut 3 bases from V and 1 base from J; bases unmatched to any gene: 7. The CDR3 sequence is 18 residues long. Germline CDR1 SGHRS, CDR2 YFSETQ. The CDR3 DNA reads TGCGCCAGCAGCTCCGGACTAGCGGGGGGATGGGGCACAGATACGCAGTATTTT. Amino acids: CASSSGLAGGWGTDTQYF.

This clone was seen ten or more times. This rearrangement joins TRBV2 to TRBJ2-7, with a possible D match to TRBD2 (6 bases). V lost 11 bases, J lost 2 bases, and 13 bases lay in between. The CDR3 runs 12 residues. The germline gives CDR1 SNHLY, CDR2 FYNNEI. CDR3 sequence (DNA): TGTGCCGGAGGGCCCGCTCCCTACGAGCAGTACTTC. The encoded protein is CAGGPAPYEQYF.

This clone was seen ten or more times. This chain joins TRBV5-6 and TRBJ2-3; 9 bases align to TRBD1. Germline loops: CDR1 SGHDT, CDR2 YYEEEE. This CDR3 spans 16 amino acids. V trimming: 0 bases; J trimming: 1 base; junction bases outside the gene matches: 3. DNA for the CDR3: TGTGCCAGCAGCTTGGTGGGGGACAGGGGCACAGATACGCAGTATTTT. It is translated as CASSLVGDRGTDTQYF.

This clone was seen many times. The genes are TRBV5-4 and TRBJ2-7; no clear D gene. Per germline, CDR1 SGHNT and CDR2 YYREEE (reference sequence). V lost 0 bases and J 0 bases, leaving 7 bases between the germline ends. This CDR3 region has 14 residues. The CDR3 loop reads CASSLGAYSYEQYF. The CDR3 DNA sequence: TGTGCCAGCAGCTTGGGCGCATACTCCTACGAGCAGTACTTC.

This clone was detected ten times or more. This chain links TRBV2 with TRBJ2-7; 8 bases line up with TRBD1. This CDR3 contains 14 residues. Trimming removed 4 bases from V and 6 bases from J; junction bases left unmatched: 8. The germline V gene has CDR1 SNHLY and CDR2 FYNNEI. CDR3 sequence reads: CASSAQGAVVEQYF. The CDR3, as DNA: TGTGCCAGCAGTGCCCAGGGGGCGGTGGTCGAGCAGTACTTC.

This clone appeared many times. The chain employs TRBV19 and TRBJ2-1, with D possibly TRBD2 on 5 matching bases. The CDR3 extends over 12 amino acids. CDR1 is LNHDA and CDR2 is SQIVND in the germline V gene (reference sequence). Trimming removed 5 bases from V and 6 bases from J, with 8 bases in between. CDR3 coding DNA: TGTGCCAGTAGTCTCGGACTCAATGAGCAGTTCTTC. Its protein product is CASSLGLNEQFF.

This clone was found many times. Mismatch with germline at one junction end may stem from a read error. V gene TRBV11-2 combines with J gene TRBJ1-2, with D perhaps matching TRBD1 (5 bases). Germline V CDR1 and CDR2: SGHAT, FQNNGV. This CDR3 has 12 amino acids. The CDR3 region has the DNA TGTGCCAGCAGCTTAGACTTAAGGGACTGGTGCTTC. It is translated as CASSLDLRDWCF.